The clone carrying this TCR beta chain was observed a few times. V was trimmed by 6 bases and J by 1 base, leaving 19 bases between them. The CDR3 is 17 amino acids. The cDNA had a unique molecular identifier and a template-switch universal primer site. TCRdb redid the calling of the 5' RACE reads with MiXCR, one entry per CDR3 protein. Of 400,000 to 650,000 distinct CDR3 sequences listed, about 20% are singletons. The sample is drawn from a study of identical twins. These data also formed part of another study, on T cells expressing NK-cell markers.

The TCR comes from a young woman in good health. Sequenced input: CD4+ T cells sorted from blood. The rearrangement uses TRBV12-3 or TRBV12-4 and TRBJ1-5, with D unclear. CDR3 protein: CASSPGSKSGSNQPQHF. The CDR3 region has the DNA TGTGCCAGCAGCCCTGGGTCGAAGTCAGGAAGCAATCAGCCCCAGCATTTT.